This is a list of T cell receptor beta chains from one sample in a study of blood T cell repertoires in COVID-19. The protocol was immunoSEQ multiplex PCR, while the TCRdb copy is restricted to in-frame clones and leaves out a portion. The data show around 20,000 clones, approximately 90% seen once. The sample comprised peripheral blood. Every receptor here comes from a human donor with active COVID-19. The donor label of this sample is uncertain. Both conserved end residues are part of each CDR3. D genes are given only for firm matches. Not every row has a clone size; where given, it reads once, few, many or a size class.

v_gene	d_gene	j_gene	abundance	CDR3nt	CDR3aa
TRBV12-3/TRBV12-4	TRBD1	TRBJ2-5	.	TGTGCCAGCGGGCCCGGGACAGAAGAGACCCAGTACTTC	CASGPGTEETQYF
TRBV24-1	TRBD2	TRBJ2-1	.	TGTGCCACCAGTGATTTGCTGGTTTTACTAGCGGGAGTTGAGCAGTTCTTC	CATSDLLVLLAGVEQFF
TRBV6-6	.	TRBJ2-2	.	TGTGCCAGCAGTTACCCGGCCGGGGAGCTGTTTTTT	CASSYPAGELFF
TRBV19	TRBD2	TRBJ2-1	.	TGTGCCAGTAGTATAGATAGCGGGGGGGTCAATGAGCAGTTCTTC	CASSIDSGGVNEQFF
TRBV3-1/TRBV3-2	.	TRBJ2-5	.	TGTGCCAGCAGCCAATGGGCGACCGGTTATCAAGAGACCCAGTACTTC	CASSQWATGYQETQYF
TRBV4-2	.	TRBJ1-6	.	TGTGCCAGCAGCCAGCCAGACTTACCCCTCCACTTT	CASSQPDLPLHF
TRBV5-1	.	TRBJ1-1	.	TGCGCCAGCAGCTTGGCCGGGGGGAACACTGAAGCTTTCTTT	CASSLAGGNTEAFF
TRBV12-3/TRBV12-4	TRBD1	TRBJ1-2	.	TGTGCCAGCAGTCCGACAGGGTTTATCGGCTACACCTTC	CASSPTGFIGYTF
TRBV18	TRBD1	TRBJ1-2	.	TGTGCCAGCTCACCACCGGAAGACAGGGGGCCGGGTCCCTATGGCTACACCTTC	CASSPPEDRGPGPYGYTF
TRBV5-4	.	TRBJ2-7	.	TGTGCCAGCAGCGTATCGGGAGCCTACGAGCAGTACTTC	CASSVSGAYEQYF
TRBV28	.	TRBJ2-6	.	TGTGCCAGCAGGCCTCGGGTGGCTGGGGCCAACGTCCTGACTTTC	CASRPRVAGANVLTF
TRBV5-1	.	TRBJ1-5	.	TGCGCCAGCAGCTTGGAAGGGGGTAGCAATCAGCCCCAGCATTTT	CASSLEGGSNQPQHF
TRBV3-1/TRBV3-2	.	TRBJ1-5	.	TGTGCCAGCAGCCAGACGGGGGGCCCCGTTTATAGCAATCAGCCCCAGCATTTT	CASSQTGGPVYSNQPQHF
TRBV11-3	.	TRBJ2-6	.	TGTGCCAGCAGCTTAGGGATTTTACAGGGATCTGGGGCCAACGTCCTGACTTTC	CASSLGILQGSGANVLTF
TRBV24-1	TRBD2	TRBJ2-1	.	TGTGCCACCAGTGATTCTAATAGCGGGAGCTACAATGAGCAGTTCTTC	CATSDSNSGSYNEQFF
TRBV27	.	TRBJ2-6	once	TGTGCCAGCAGCACACCGTCTGGGGCCAACGTCCTGACTTTC	CASSTPSGANVLTF
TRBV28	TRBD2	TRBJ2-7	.	TGTGCCAGCAGTTTCCCCGCTCTAGCGGGAGGATACGAGCAGTACTTC	CASSFPALAGGYEQYF
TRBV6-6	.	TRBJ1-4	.	TGTGCCAGCAGTTCCGAGGGGGCAACTAATGAAAAACTGTTTTTT	CASSSEGATNEKLFF
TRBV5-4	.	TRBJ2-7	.	TGTGCCAGCAGCTTAGGGGGGGCGGGAGCCGGAGGAAGCGAGCAGTACTTC	CASSLGGAGAGGSEQYF
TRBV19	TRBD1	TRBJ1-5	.	TGTGCCAGTAGTGGGGGAGACAGGGGAGGCAATCAGCCCCAGCATTTT	CASSGGDRGGNQPQHF
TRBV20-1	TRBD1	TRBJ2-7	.	TGCAGTGCTACAGGGGGCGGAGAGCAGTACTTC	CSATGGGEQYF
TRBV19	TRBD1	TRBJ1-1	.	TGTGCCAGTAGTACAGGGGGTGGCACTGAAGCTTTCTTT	CASSTGGGTEAFF
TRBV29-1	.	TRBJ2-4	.	TGCAGCGTTGAAAGACAGAACCTAGCCAAAAACATTCAGTACTTC	CSVERQNLAKNIQYF
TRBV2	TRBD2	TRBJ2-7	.	TGTGCCAGCAGGGCTCTGACTAGCGGGGGGCCCCAGTACTTC	CASRALTSGGPQYF
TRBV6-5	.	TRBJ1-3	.	TGTGCCAGCAGTCAGACAAGCTCTGGAAACACCATATATTTT	CASSQTSSGNTIYF
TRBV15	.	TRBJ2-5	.	TGTGCCACCAGCAGGGGCGGGACAGAGACCCAGTACTTC	CATSRGGTETQYF
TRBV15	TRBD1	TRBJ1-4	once	TGTGCCACCAGCAGAGGCGTGGGGCAGGGGGCTCGAGCAACTAATGAAAAACTGTTTTTT	CATSRGVGQGARATNEKLFF
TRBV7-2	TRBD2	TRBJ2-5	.	TGTGCCAGCAGCTTCCGACTAGCGGGGCAAGAGACCCAGTACTTC	CASSFRLAGQETQYF
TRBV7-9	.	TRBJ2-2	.	TGTGCCAGCAGATTGGCCCCAGGGGCCAGCGGGGAGCTGTTTTTT	CASRLAPGASGELFF
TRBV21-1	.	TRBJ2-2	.	TGTGCCAGCAGCAGTTTTTCGGGGATCAACACCGGGGAGCTGTTTTTT	CASSSFSGINTGELFF
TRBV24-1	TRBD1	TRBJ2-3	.	TGTGCCACCAGTGATTGGGGGGGACAGGGACCAGATACGCAGTATTTT	CATSDWGGQGPDTQYF
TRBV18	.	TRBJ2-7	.	TGTGCCAGCTCACCAGGTTTGGCGGACGAGCAGTACTTC	CASSPGLADEQYF
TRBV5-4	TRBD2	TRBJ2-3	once	TGTGCCAGCAGCCCCCGGCGGGGGGATTCGTTCACAGATACGCAGTATTTT	CASSPRRGDSFTDTQYF
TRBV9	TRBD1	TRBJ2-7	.	TGTGCCAGCAGCGCCCGTAGTGGGGACAGGGGTTCCACCTACGAGCAGTACTTC	CASSARSGDRGSTYEQYF
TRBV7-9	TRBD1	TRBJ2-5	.	TGTGCCAGCAGCTTAAACACCAGGGGGGAGACCCAGTACTTC	CASSLNTRGETQYF
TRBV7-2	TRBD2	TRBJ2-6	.	TGTGCCAGCAGCCTGCGGACTAGCGGGAGGGCCTCTGGGGCCAACGTCCTGACTTTC	CASSLRTSGRASGANVLTF
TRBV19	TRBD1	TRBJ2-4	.	TGTGCCAGTAGTCCCCGACAGGGGGCGTCGGAAAACATTCAGTACTTC	CASSPRQGASENIQYF
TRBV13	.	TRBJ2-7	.	TGTGCCAGCAGCTTATTGATCAGCGAGCAGTACTTC	CASSLLISEQYF
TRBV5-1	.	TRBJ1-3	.	TGCGCCAGCAGCTCGTTCTCAGGGGATGGAAACACCATATATTTT	CASSSFSGDGNTIYF
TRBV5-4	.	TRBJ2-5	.	TGTGCCAGCAGCTTGAACAATCAAGAGACCCAGTACTTC	CASSLNNQETQYF
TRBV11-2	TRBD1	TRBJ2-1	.	TGTGCCAGCAGCTTCCTCGGGACAGGAGCCTACAATGAGCAGTTCTTC	CASSFLGTGAYNEQFF
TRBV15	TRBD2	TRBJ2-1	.	TGTGCCACCAGCAGGGGACTAGCGGATGAGCAGTTCTTC	CATSRGLADEQFF
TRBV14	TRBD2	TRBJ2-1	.	TGTGCCAGCAGCCATCTTGGGACTAACACCAATGAGCAGTTCTTC	CASSHLGTNTNEQFF
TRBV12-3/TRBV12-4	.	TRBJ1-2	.	TGTGCCAGCAGTTTAACACCAGACTATGGCTACACCTTC	CASSLTPDYGYTF
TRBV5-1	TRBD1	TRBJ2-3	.	TGCGCCAGCAGCTCTGGAAGGGGACAGTTCACAGATACGCAGTATTTT	CASSSGRGQFTDTQYF
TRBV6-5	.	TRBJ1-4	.	TGTGCCAGCAGTAGCACTGCAACTAATGAAAAACTGTTTTTT	CASSSTATNEKLFF
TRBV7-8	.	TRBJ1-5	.	TGTGCCAGCAGCCTCTCAGGGTACGGTAATAGCAATCAGCCCCAGCATTTT	CASSLSGYGNSNQPQHF